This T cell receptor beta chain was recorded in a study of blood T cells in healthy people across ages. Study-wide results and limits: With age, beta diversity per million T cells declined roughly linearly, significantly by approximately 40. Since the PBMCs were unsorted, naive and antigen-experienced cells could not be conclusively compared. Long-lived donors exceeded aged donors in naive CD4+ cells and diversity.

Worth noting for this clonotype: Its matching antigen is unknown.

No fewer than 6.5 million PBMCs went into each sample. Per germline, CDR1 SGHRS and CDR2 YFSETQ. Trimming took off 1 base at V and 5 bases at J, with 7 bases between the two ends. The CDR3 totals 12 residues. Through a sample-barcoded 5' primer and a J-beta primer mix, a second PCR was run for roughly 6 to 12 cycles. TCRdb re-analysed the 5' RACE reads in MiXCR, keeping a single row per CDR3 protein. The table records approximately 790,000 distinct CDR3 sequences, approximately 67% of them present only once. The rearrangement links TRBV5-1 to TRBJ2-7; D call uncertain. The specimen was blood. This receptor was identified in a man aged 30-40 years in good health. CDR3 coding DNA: TGCGCCAGCAGCTTGCCGGCCGACGAGCAGTACTTC. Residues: CASSLPADEQYF.